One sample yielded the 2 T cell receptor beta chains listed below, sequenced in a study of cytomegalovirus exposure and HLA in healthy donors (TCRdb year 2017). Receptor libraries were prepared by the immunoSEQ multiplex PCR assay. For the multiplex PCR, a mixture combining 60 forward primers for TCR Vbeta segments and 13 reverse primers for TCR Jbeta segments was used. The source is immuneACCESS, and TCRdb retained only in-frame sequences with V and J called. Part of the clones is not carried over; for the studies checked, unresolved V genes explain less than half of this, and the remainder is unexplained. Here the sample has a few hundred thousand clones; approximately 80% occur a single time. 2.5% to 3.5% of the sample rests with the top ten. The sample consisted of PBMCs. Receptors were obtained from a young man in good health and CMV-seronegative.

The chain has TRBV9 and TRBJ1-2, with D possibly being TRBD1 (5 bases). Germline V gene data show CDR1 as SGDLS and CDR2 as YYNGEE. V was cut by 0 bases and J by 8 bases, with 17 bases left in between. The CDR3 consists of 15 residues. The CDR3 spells CASSVDGGGRRGYTF. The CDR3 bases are TGTGCCAGCAGCGTAGATGGGGGAGGAAGGCGCGGCTACACCTTC.

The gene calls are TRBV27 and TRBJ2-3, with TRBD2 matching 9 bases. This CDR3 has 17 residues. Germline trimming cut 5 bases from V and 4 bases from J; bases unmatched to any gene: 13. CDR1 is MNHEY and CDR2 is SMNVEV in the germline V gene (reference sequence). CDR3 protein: CASSTLAGSRVPDTQYF. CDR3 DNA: TGTGCCAGCAGTACTCTAGCGGGGAGCAGGGTCCCAGATACGCAGTATTTT.